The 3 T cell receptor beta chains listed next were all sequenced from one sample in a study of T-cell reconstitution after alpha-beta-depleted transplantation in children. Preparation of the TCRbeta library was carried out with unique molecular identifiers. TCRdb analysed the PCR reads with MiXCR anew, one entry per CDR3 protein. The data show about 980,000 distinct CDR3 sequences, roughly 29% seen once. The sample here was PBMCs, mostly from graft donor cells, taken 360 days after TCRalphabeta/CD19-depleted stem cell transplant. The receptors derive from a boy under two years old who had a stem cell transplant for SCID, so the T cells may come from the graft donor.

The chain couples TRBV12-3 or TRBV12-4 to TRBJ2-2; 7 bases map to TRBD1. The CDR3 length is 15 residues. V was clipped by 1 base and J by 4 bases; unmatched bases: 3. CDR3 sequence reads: CASSLGAGGTGELFF. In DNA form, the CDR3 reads TGTGCCAGCAGTTTAGGGGCAGGGGGCACCGGGGAGCTGTTTTTT.

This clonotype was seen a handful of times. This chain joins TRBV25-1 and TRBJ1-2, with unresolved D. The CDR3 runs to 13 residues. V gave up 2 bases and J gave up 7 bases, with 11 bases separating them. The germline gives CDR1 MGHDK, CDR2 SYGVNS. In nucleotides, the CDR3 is TGTGCCAGCAGTGAACACGGACCTGCTGGCTACACCTTC. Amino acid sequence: CASSEHGPAGYTF.

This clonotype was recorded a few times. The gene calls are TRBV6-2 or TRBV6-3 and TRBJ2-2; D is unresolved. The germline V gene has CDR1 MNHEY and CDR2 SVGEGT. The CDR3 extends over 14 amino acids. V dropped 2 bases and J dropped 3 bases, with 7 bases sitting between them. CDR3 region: CASSYAWDTGELFF. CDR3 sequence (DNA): TGTGCCAGCAGTTACGCGTGGGACACCGGGGAGCTGTTTTTT.